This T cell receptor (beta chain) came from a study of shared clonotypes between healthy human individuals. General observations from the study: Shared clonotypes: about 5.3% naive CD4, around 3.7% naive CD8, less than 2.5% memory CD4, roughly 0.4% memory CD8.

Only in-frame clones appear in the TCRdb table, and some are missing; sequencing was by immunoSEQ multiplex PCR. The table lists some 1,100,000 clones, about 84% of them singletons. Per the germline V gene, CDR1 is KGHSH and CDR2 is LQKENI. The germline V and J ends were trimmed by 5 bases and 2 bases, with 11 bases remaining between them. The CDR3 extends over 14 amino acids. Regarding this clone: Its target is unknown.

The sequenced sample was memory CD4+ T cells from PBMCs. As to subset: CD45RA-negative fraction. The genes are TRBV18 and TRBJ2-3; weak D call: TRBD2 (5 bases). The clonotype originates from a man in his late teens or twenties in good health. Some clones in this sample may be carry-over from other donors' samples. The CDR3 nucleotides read TGTGCCAGCTCATCCAGGAGGACCACAGATACGCAGTATTTT. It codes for CASSSRRTTDTQYF.